One and the same sample provided the 20 T cell receptor beta chains below, sequenced in a study of OX40 agonist ivuxolimab in advanced cancers. The table came from immunoSEQ multiplex PCR; TCRdb's copy has only in-frame clones and leaves some out. The sample lists 54,000 or so clones; approximately 84% were seen once. The specimen was CD4+ or CD8+ T cells sorted from blood, collected in a trial of the OX40 agonist ivuxolimab. Receptors were obtained from an adult with an advanced solid tumor such as melanoma, head and neck, liver or kidney cancer.

Only one count was recorded for this clone. The chain combines TRBV27 with TRBJ1-2, with D uncertain. This CDR3 region has 12 residues. Trimming shortened V by 5 bases and J by 8 bases, and 12 bases separated the two germline ends. Looked up from germline, CDR1 is MNHEY and CDR2 is SMNVEV (reference sequence). Here the CDR3 reads CASSRPGLGYTF. The CDR3 DNA sequence: TGTGCCAGCAGTCGCCCAGGATTAGGCTACACCTTC.

This clone came up once. The chain combines TRBV2 with TRBJ2-1; 12 bases fit TRBD2. There are 15 residues in the CDR3. CDR1 and CDR2 (germline): SNHLY, FYNNEI. The ends lost 7 bases at V and 2 bases at J; junction bases unmatched: 3. CDR3: CASIRLAGAYNEQFF. For the CDR3, the DNA is TGTGCCAGCATCCGACTAGCGGGGGCCTACAATGAGCAGTTCTTC.

This clone was counted once. The chain links TRBV5-6 to TRBJ1-1, with D possibly TRBD1 on 6 matching bases. Germline lookup yields CDR1 SGHDT and CDR2 YYEEEE. V was cut by 1 base and J by 1 base, with 17 bases left in between. The CDR3 runs 17 residues. DNA of the CDR3: TGTGCCAGCAGCTTGAGGGGCCCAGGGGTCCCGAACACTGAAGCTTTCTTT. This codes for CASSLRGPGVPNTEAFF. The full variable domain, in which reference TRBV5-6 and TRBJ1-1 provide the parts outside the CDR3, is DAGVTQSPTHLIKTRGQQVTLRCSPKSGHDTVSWYQQALGQGPQFIFQYYEEEERQRGNFPDRFSGHQFPNYSSELNVNALLLGDSALYLCASSLRGPGVPNTEAFFGQGTRLTVV.

The rearrangement joins TRBV30 to TRBJ1-6, with D maybe TRBD1 (5 bases). The CDR3 is 11 amino acids. Trimming removed 5 bases at V and 14 bases at J, with 13 bases between. CDR1 is GTSNPN, CDR2 SVGIG, per germline (reference sequence). The CDR3 loop is CAWDSPNTLHF. CDR3 nucleotide sequence: TGTGCCTGGGACAGCCCAAACACCCTCCACTTT.

This chain uses TRBV9 with TRBJ1-1, with 7 bases matching TRBD1. This CDR3 spans 15 amino acids. From germline, CDR1 is SGDLS and CDR2 YYNGEE. Trimming cost V 4 bases and J 9 bases; bases outside gene matches: 15. CDR3: CASSPLMGAGQKAFF. DNA of the CDR3: TGTGCCAGCAGCCCACTAATGGGAGCGGGACAGAAAGCTTTCTTT.

Only one count was recorded for this clone. The chain carries TRBV11-1 and TRBJ2-5, with 7 bases fitting TRBD1. V dropped 5 bases and J dropped 2; count of bases not matched to a gene: 8. This CDR3 has 15 residues. Germline CDR1 and CDR2: SGHAT and FQDESV (reference sequence). Here the CDR3 DNA reads TGTGCCAGCAGCGGACGAGGGACAGAGCAAGAGACCCAGTACTTC. Translating it yields CASSGRGTEQETQYF. The full variable domain, with the rest looked up from reference TRBV11-1 and TRBJ2-5, is EAEVAQSPRYKITEKSQAVAFWCDPISGHATLYWYRQILGQGPELLVQFQDESVVDDSQLPKDRFSAERLKGVDSTLKIQPAELGDSAMYLCASSGRGTEQETQYFGPGTRLLVL.

This clone was found once. The V and J genes are TRBV19 and TRBJ2-3, with no clear D. The germline V and J ends were trimmed by 5 bases and 2 bases, with 5 bases remaining between them. Germline CDR1 LNHDA, CDR2 SQIVND (reference sequence). There are 12 residues in the CDR3. CDR3 in amino acids: CASSLTTDTQYF. The DNA for the CDR3 is TGTGCCAGTAGTCTAACCACAGATACGCAGTATTTT.

This clone was seen only a few times. The genes are TRBV30 and TRBJ2-7, with D hard to call. Germline CDR1 and CDR2: GTSNPN and SVGIG (reference sequence). The CDR3 has 15 residues. Trimming left V 5 bases short and J 6 bases short, with 23 bases between. The CDR3 loop is CAWFPSSRRTSEQYF. DNA of the CDR3: TGTGCCTGGTTCCCATCCTCGAGAAGAACATCCGAGCAGTACTTC.

The chain uses TRBV28 and TRBJ2-5, with D tentatively TRBD2 (5 bases). Per the germline V gene, CDR1 is MDHEN and CDR2 is SYDVKM. Trimming took off 6 bases at V and 4 bases at J, with 9 bases between the two ends. This CDR3 is 12 amino acids long. CDR3 DNA: TGTGCCAGCAGCGTCGAGGGAGAGACCCAGTACTTC. Its translation: CASSVEGETQYF.

This clone appeared a few times. This chain uses TRBV5-1 with TRBJ1-2; 12 bases line up with TRBD1. Germline loops: CDR1 SGHRS, CDR2 YFSETQ. The CDR3 runs to 16 residues. Trimming took 0 bases from V and 4 from J; bases not matched to a gene: 4. The DNA for the CDR3 is TGCGCCAGCAGCTTGGAAGGGACAGGGGGCGTCTATGGCTACACCTTC. It encodes CASSLEGTGGVYGYTF.

This clone was counted a few times. The gene calls are TRBV30 and TRBJ1-1, with D possibly TRBD1 on 5 matching bases. V was cut by 3 bases and J by 1 base, with 12 bases left in between. The CDR3 has 14 residues. Germline loops: CDR1 GTSNPN, CDR2 SVGIG (reference sequence). Here the CDR3 reads CAWSIGTGNTEAFF. The CDR3 DNA sequence: TGTGCCTGGAGCATTGGGACGGGGAACACTGAAGCTTTCTTT.

The V and J genes are TRBV6-5 and TRBJ1-1, with D perhaps TRBD1 (5 bases). V gave up 5 bases and J gave up 7 bases, with 11 bases separating them. Germline loops: CDR1 MNHEY, CDR2 SVGAGI. The CDR3 has 12 amino acids. CDR3 in DNA: TGTGCCAGCAGTCCAGGGAGGGGTGAAGCTTTCTTT. Translation gives CASSPGRGEAFF.

The table lists this clone with a few counts. The rearrangement joins TRBV5-8 to TRBJ2-5; 7 bases match TRBD1. The germline gives CDR1 SGHTS, CDR2 YDEGEE. The J segment lost 5 bases and the V segment lost 0 bases, leaving 7 bases of the junction unmatched. This CDR3 has 15 residues. The DNA of the CDR3 is TGTGCCAGCAGCTTGGCTCTAGGGGGCAGGGAGACCCAGTACTTC. Its translation: CASSLALGGRETQYF.

This chain links TRBV21-1 with TRBJ2-2; the listed D gene, TRBD1, was not tested against the DNA. TRBV21-1 is a pseudogene locus. The CDR3 spans 16 residues. The CDR3 DNA reads as TGTGCCAGCAGCAAAGAGGCAGGGGGTAACGCCGGGGAGCTGTTTTTT. Protein product: CASSKEAGGNAGELFF.

The rearrangement uses TRBV7-2 and TRBJ2-2; D perhaps matches TRBD2 (5 bases). CDR3 size: 14 residues. V lost 5 bases to trimming and J lost 0 bases, with 7 bases between them. Germline V gene lookup returns CDR1 SGHTA and CDR2 FQGNSA. The CDR3, as DNA: TGTGCCAGCAGCCCAGCGGCGAACACCGGGGAGCTGTTTTTT. Its translation: CASSPAANTGELFF. Together with reference TRBV7-2 and TRBJ2-2, the CDR3 gives the full variable domain: GAGVSQSPSNKVTEKGKDVELRCDPISGHTALYWYRQSLGQGLEFLIYFQGNSAPDKSGLPSDRFSAERTGGSVSTLTIQRTQQEDSAVYLCASSPAANTGELFFGEGSRLTVL.

The chain couples TRBV7-2 to TRBJ2-2, with 16 bases that match TRBD2. V gave up 5 bases and J gave up 9 bases; unmatched junction bases: 6. Germline V gives CDR1 SGHTA, CDR2 FQGNSA. The CDR3 contains 16 residues. Here the CDR3 reads CASSGTSGRAFRELFF. CDR3 sequence (DNA): TGTGCCAGCAGCGGGACTAGCGGGAGGGCCTTCCGGGAGCTGTTTTTT.

J is TRBJ1-3 and V is TRBV4-3; 7 nucleotides align to TRBD1. Trimming cost V 3 bases and J 1 base; bases outside gene matches: 6. This CDR3 is built from 16 residues. Germline-derived CDR1 and CDR2 are LGHNA and YSLEER. The chain's CDR3 is CASSQGEGASGNTIYF. CDR3 DNA sequence: TGCGCCAGCAGCCAGGGGGAGGGGGCATCTGGAAACACCATATATTTT.

V is TRBV7-2 and J is TRBJ2-5; D is perhaps TRBD1 (6 bases). The V end lost 5 bases, the J end lost 5 bases, and 12 bases lay between the germline ends. CDR1 is SGHTA and CDR2 is FQGNSA in the germline V gene. The CDR3 runs to 13 residues. The CDR3 nucleotides read TGTGCCAGCAGCCTCAGGGGCCGGGAGACCCAGTACTTC. It is translated as CASSLRGRETQYF.

The J gene is TRBJ1-5, the V gene TRBV7-2; D not certain. Trimming shortened V by 2 bases and J by 4 bases, and 6 bases separated the two germline ends. The CDR3 has 13 amino acids. Germline loops: CDR1 SGHTA, CDR2 FQGNSA. This CDR3 reads CASSLTVNQPQHF. The CDR3 DNA reads TGTGCCAGCAGCTTAACGGTAAATCAGCCCCAGCATTTT.

This clone was recorded only once. The chain joins TRBV5-8 to TRBJ1-2; maybe TRBD1 (5 bases). The CDR3 runs to 15 residues. V dropped 6 bases and J dropped 1 base, with 16 bases sitting between them. Looked up from germline, CDR1 is SGHTS and CDR2 is YDEGEE. CDR3 coding DNA: TGTGCCAGCACCCCGGGGGGAGGGGATAACTATGGCTACACCTTC. Its translation is CASTPGGGDNYGYTF.